This T cell receptor (beta chain) was profiled in a study of beta chain features in type 1 diabetes. Germline V gene lookup returns CDR1 SGDLS and CDR2 YYNGEE. The CDR3 has 16 residues. The J segment lost 4 bases and the V segment lost 3 bases, leaving 9 bases of the junction unmatched. Every isolated RNA sample was fully reverse transcribed, so sequencing captured expressed TCRB transcripts. Profiling relied on immunoSEQ multiplex PCR, and the TCRdb table lists in-frame clones only, not all of them. The repertoire has some 99,000 clones, approximately 37% of them found once; the top ten carry roughly 0.07%.

The sample comprised stem cell memory CD4+ T cells from blood. The source of this sequence is a woman under 30 in good health. J is TRBJ2-1 and V is TRBV9; 8 bases are shared with TRBD1. CDR3 region: CASSANGQGTYNEQFF. The CDR3 DNA reads TGTGCCAGCAGCGCCAACGGACAGGGAACTTACAATGAGCAGTTCTTC. The entire variable domain, with the rest obtained from reference TRBV9 and TRBJ2-1, is as follows: DSGVTQTPKHLITATGQRVTLRCSPRSGDLSVYWYQQSLDQGLQFLIQYYNGEERAKGNILERFSAQQFPDLHSELNLSSLELGDSALYFCASSANGQGTYNEQFFGPGTRLTVL.